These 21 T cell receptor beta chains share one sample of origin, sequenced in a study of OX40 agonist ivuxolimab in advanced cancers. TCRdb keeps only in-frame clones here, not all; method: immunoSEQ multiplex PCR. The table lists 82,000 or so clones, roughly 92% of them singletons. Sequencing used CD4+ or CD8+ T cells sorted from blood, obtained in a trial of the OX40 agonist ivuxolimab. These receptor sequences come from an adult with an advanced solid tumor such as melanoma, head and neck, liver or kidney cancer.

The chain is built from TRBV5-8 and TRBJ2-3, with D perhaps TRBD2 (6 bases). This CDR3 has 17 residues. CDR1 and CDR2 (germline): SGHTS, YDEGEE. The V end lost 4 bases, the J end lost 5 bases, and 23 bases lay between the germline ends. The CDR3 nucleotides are TGTGCCAGCAGCCGGGGCGAAGGGGTAGCGGTTTTAGATACGCAGTATTTT. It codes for CASSRGEGVAVLDTQYF.

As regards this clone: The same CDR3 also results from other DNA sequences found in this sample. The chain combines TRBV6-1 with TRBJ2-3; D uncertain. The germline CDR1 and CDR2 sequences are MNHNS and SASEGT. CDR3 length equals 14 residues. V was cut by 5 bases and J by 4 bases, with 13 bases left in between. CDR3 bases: TGTGCCAGCAGTAATCCGGGTCCCCCAGATACGCAGTATTTT. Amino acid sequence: CASSNPGPPDTQYF.

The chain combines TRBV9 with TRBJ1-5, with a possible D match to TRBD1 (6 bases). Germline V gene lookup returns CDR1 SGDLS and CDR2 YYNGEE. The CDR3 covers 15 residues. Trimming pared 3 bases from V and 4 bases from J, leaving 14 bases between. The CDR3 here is CASSAVGGKNQPQHF. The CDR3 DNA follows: TGTGCCAGCAGCGCCGTAGGGGGGAAAAATCAGCCCCAGCATTTT.

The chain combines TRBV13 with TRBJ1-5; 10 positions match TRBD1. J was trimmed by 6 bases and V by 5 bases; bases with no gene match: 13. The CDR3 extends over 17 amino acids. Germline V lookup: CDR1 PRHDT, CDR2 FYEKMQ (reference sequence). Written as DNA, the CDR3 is TGTGCCAGCAGCCGCCGGGACAGGGGTTTTGTGTGTCAGCCCCAGCATTTT. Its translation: CASSRRDRGFVCQPQHF.

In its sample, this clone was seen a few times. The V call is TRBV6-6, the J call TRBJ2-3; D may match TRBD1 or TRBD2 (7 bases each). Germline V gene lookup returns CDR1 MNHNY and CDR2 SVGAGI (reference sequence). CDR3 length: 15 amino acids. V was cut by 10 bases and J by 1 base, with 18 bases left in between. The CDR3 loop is CATTQAGGGTDTQYF. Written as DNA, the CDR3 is TGTGCCACCACCCAGGCAGGGGGGGGCACAGATACGCAGTATTTT.

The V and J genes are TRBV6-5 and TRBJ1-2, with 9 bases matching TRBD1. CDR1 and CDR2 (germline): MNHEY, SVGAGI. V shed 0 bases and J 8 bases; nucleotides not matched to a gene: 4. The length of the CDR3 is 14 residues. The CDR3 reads CASSYSTGGTGYTF. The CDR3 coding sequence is TGTGCCAGCAGTTACTCCACAGGGGGCACCGGCTACACCTTC.

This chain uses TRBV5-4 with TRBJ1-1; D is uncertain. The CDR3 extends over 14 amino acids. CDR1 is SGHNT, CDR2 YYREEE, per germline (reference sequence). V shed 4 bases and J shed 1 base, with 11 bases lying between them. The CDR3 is CASSPEWQNTEAFF. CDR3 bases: TGTGCCAGCAGCCCCGAGTGGCAGAACACTGAAGCTTTCTTT.

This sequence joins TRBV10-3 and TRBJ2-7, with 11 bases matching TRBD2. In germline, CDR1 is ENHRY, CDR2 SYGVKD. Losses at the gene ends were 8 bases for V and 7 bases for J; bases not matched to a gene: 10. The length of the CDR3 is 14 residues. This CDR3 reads CAIGASGRRKEQYF. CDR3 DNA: TGTGCCATCGGTGCTAGCGGGAGGAGGAAAGAGCAGTACTTC.

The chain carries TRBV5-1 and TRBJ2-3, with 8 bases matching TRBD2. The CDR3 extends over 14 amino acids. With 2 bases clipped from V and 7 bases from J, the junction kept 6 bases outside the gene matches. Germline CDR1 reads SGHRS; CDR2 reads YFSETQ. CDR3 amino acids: CASSFSGDRHTQYF. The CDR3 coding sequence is TGCGCCAGCAGCTTTAGCGGGGACCGCCATACGCAGTATTTT. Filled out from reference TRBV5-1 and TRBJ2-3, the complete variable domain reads KAGVTQTPRYLIKTRGQQVTLSCSPISGHRSVSWYQQTPGQGLQFLFEYFSETQRNKGNFPGRFSGRQFSNSRSEMNVSTLELGDSALYLCASSFSGDRHTQYFGPGTRLTVL.

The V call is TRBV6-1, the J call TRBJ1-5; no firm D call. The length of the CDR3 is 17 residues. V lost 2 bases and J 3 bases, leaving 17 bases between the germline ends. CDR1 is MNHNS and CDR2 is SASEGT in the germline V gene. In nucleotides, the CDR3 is TGTGCCAGCAGTGAATCCACGCAGCTACTTTTCAATCAGCCCCAGCATTTT. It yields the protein CASSESTQLLFNQPQHF.

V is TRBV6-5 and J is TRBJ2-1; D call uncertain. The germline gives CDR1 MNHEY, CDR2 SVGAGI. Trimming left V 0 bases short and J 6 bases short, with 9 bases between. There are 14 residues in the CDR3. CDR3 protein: CASSYSSSANEQFF. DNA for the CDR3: TGTGCCAGCAGTTACTCGAGCAGCGCCAATGAGCAGTTCTTC.

CDR3 bases: TGTGCCAGCAGTTACACCGGGAGAGAGACCCAGTACTTC. It is translated as CASSYTGRETQYF. V and J are TRBV6-5 and TRBJ2-5, with D possibly TRBD2 on 6 matching bases. Deletions cut 2 bases from V and 4 bases from J, with 8 bases between. Germline values: CDR1 MNHEY, CDR2 SVGAGI. The CDR3 has 13 amino acids.

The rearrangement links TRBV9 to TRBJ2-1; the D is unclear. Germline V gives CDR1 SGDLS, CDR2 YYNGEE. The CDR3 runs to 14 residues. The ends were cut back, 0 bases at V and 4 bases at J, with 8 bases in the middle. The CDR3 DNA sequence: TGTGCCAGCAGCGTAGGGCCCTCTTACAATGAGCAGTTCTTC. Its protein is CASSVGPSYNEQFF.

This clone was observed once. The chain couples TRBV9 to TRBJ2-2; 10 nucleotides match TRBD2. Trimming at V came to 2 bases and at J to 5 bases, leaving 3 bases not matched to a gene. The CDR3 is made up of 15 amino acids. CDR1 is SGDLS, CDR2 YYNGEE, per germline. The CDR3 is CASSVLAGGTGELFF. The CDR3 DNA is TGTGCCAGCAGCGTCTTAGCGGGGGGAACCGGGGAGCTGTTTTTT.

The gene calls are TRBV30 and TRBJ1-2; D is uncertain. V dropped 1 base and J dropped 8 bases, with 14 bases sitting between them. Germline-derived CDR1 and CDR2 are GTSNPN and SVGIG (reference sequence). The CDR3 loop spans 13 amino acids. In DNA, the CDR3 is TGTGCCTGGAGTGGTCTGCCAGGTCGAGGCTACACCTTC. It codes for CAWSGLPGRGYTF.

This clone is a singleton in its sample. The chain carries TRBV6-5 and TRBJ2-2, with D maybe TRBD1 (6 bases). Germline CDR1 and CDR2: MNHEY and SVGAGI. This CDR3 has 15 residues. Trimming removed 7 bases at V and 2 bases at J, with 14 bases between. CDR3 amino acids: CASTSTGLNTGELFF. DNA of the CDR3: TGTGCCAGCACCTCAACAGGGCTTAACACCGGGGAGCTGTTTTTT.

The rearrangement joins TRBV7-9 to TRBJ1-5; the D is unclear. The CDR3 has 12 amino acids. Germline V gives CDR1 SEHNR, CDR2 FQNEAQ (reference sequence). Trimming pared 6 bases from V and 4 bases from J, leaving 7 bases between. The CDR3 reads CASSPENQPQHF. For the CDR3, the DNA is TGTGCCAGCAGTCCCGAAAATCAGCCCCAGCATTTT.

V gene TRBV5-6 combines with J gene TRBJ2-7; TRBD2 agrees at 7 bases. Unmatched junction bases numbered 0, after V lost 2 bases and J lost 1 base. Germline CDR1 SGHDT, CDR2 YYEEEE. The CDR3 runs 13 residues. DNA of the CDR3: TGTGCCAGCAGCTTAGCGGGATCCTACGAGCAGTACTTC. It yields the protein CASSLAGSYEQYF.

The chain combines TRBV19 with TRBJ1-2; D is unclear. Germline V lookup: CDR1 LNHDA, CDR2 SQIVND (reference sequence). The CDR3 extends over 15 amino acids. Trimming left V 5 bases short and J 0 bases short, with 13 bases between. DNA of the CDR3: TGTGCCAGTAGTTCCCGAGTGCCTACTAACTATGGCTACACCTTC. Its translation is CASSSRVPTNYGYTF.

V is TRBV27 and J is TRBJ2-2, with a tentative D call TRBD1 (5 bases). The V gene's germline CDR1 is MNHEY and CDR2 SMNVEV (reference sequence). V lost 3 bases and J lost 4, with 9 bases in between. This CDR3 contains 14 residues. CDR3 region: CASSFGHSTGELFF. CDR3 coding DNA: TGTGCCAGCAGTTTTGGACACTCCACCGGGGAGCTGTTTTTT.

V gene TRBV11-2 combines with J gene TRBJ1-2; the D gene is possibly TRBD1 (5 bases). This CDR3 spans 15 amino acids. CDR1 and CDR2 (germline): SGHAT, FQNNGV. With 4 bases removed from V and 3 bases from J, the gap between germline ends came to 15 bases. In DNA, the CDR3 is TGTGCCAGCAGCTCCATAGGGACCTACGACTATGGCTACACCTTC. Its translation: CASSSIGTYDYGYTF. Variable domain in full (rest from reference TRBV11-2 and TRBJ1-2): EAGVAQSPRYKIIEKRQSVAFWCNPISGHATLYWYQQILGQGPKLLIQFQNNGVVDDSQLPKDRFSAERLKGVDSTLKIQPAKLEDSAVYLCASSSIGTYDYGYTFGSGTRLTVV.